The rows below give T cell receptor beta chains drawn from one sample of a study of shared clonotypes between healthy human individuals. Sequencing was performed with immunoSEQ multiplex PCR; in TCRdb, only in-frame clones are kept and a portion is missing. Of roughly 2.2 million clones in the sample, roughly 92% were seen once. Sequences were obtained from naive CD4+ T cells from PBMCs. Every receptor here comes from a man younger than 35 in good health. Some clones in this sample may be carry-over from other donors' samples. The CDR3 runs from the conserved cysteine through the conserved F or W. Fields, in order: V gene, clone size, J gene, D gene, CDR3 DNA, CDR3 protein. A D gene is named only where the DNA matches it firmly. Some rows have no size entry. The others give once, few or many, or a class for an expanded clone.

>TRBV11-2|.|TRBJ1-2|.
TGTGCCAGCAGCTTAGCAGGGGATAACTATGGCTACACCTTC
CASSLAGDNYGYTF
>TRBV7-6|once|TRBJ2-7|.
TGTGCCAGCAGCTTAGCTGGTAGCGGAGCCTACGAGCAGTACTTC
CASSLAGSGAYEQYF
>TRBV5-1|.|TRBJ1-4|.
TGCGCCAGCAGCTTGGACCCGGGGACCTTGGAAAAACTGTTTTTT
CASSLDPGTLEKLFF
>TRBV19|.|TRBJ1-1|.
TGTGCCAGTGCAAGTTCCGGGACTGTGAACACTGAAGCTTTCTTT
CASASSGTVNTEAFF
>TRBV27|.|TRBJ2-2|.
TGTGCCAGCAGTTTCGCCGGGACACCGAACACCGGGGAGCTGTTTTTT
CASSFAGTPNTGELFF
>TRBV4-1|.|TRBJ1-5|.
TGCGCCAGCAGCCTCCTCTTAATCAACCCCCAGCATTTT
CASSLLLINPQHF
>TRBV10-1|.|TRBJ2-7|.
TGCGCCATCCGAAGCCCCAGCGGTGGGGCCTACGAGCAGTACTTC
CAIRSPSGGAYEQYF
>TRBV25-1|.|TRBJ2-7|.
TGTGCCAGCAGTGAAGGCGGTCGCGTCCTCTTC
CASSEGGRVLF
>TRBV6-5|.|TRBJ2-7|.
TGTGCCAGCAGTTACTCGGGGGGCGGAGGGGGCGGCGAGCAGTACTTC
CASSYSGGGGGGEQYF
>TRBV7-2|.|TRBJ2-3|.
TGTGCCAGCAGCCGGGGGACCGGGAGCACAGATACGCAGTATTTT
CASSRGTGSTDTQYF
>TRBV5-6|.|TRBJ2-7|TRBD2
TGTGCCAGCAGCCTCTTAGCGGGAGGGCCCTTCGAGCAGTACTTC
CASSLLAGGPFEQYF